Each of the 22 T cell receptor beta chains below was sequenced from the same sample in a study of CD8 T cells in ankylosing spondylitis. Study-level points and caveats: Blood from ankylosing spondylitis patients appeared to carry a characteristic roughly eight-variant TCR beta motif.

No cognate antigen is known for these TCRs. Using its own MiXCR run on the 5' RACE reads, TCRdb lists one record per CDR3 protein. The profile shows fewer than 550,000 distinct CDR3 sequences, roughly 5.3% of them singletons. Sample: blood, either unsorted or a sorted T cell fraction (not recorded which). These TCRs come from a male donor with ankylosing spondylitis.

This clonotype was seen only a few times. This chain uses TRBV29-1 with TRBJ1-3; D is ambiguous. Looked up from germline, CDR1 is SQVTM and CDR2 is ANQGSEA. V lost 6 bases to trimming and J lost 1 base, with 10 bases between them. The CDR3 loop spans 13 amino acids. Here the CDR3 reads CSVQELSGNTIYF. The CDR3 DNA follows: TGCAGCGTCCAAGAGCTATCTGGAAACACCATATATTTT. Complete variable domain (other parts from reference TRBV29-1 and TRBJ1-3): SAVISQKPSRDICQRGTSLTIQCQVDSQVTMMFWYRQQPGQSLTLIATANQGSEATYESGFVIDKFPISRPNLTFSTLTVSNMSPEDSSIYLCSVQELSGNTIYFGEGSWLTVV.

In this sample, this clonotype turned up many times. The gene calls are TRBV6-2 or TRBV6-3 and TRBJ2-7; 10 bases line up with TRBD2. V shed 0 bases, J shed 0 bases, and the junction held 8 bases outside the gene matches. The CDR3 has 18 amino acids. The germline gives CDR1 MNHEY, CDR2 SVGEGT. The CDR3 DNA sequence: TGTGCCAGCAGTTACTCGAGAGCGGGAGGGCCAAACTCCTACGAGCAGTACTTC. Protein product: CASSYSRAGGPNSYEQYF.

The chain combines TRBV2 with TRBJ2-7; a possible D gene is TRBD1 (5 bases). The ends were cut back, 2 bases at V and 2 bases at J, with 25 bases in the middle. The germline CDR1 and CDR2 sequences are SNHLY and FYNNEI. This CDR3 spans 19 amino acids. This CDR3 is CASSETYYIYQGSAYEQYF. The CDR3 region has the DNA TGTGCCAGCAGTGAAACGTATTATATTTATCAGGGATCGGCCTACGAGCAGTACTTC.

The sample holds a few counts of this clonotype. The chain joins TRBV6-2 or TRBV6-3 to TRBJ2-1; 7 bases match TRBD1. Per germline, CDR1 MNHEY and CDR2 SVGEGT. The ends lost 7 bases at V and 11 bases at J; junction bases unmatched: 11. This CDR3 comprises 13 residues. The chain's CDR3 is CASKLTGSPQQFF. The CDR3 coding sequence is TGTGCCAGCAAGTTGACAGGGTCCCCCCAGCAGTTCTTC.

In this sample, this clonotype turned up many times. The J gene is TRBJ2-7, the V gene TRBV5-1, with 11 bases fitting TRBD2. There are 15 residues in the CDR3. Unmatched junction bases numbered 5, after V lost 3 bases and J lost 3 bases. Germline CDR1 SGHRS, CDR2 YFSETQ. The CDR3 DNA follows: TGCGCCAGCAGCTGGGGGACTAGCGGTTTCTACGAGCAGTACTTC. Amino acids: CASSWGTSGFYEQYF.

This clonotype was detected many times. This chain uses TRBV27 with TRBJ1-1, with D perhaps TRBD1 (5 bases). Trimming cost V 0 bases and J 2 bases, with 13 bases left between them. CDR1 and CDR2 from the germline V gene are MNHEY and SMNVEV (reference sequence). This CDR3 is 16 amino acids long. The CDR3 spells CASSLSRGEGNTEAFF. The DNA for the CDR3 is TGTGCCAGCAGTTTATCGCGAGGGGAAGGAAACACTGAAGCTTTCTTT.

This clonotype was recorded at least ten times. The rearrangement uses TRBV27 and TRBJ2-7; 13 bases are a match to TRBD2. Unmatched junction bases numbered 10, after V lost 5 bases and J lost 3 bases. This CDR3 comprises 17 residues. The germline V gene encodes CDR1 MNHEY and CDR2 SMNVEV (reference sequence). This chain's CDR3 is CASSGRTSGGLSYEQYF. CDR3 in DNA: TGTGCCAGCAGTGGGAGGACTAGCGGGGGACTTAGCTACGAGCAGTACTTC.

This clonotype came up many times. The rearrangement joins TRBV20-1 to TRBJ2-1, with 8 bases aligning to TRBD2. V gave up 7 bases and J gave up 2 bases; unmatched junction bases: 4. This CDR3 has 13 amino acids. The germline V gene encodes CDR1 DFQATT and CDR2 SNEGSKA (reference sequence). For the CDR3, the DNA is TGCAGTGAGGGAGCGGGGGCCTACAATGAGCAGTTCTTC. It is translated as CSEGAGAYNEQFF.

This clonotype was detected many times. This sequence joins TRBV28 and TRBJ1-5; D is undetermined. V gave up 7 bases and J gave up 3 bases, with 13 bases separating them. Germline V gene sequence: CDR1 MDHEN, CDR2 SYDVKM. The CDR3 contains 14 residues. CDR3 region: CASILQLNNQPQHF. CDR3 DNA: TGTGCCAGCATCCTACAGCTAAACAATCAGCCCCAGCATTTT. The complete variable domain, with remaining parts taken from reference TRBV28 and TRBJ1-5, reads DVKVTQSSRYLVKRTGEKVFLECVQDMDHENMFWYRQDPGLGLRLIYFSYDVKMKEKGDIPEGYSVSREKKERFSLILESASTNQTSMYLCASILQLNNQPQHFGDGTRLSIL.

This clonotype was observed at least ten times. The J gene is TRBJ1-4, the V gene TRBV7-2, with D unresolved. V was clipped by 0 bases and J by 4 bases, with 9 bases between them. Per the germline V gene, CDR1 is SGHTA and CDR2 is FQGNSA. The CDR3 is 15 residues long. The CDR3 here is CASSLAGRSNEKLFF. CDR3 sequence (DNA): TGTGCCAGCAGCTTAGCCGGCAGGAGTAATGAAAAACTGTTTTTT.

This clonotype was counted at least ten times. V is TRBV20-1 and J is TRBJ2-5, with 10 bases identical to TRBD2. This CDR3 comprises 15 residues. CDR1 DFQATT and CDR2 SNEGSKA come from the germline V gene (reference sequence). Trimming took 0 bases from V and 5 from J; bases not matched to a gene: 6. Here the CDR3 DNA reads TGCAGTGCTAGAGAAGGTAGCGGGGGGCAGGAGACCCAGTACTTC. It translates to CSAREGSGGQETQYF.

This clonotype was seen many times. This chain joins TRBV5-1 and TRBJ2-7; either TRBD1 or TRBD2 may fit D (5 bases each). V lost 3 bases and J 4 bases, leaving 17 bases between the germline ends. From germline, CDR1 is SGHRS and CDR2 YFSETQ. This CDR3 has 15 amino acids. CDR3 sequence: CASSYGTFPAYEQYF. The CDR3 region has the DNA TGCGCCAGCAGCTACGGGACCTTCCCCGCTTACGAGCAGTACTTC. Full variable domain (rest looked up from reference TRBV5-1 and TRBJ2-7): KAGVTQTPRYLIKTRGQQVTLSCSPISGHRSVSWYQQTPGQGLQFLFEYFSETQRNKGNFPGRFSGRQFSNSRSEMNVSTLELGDSALYLCASSYGTFPAYEQYFGPGTRLTVT.

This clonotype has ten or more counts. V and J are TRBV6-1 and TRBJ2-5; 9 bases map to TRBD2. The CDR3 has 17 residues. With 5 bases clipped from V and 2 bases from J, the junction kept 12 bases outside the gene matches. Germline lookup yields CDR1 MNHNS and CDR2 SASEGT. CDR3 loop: CASSPFQRGALQETQYF. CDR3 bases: TGTGCCAGCAGTCCCTTCCAGCGGGGGGCCCTTCAAGAGACCCAGTACTTC.

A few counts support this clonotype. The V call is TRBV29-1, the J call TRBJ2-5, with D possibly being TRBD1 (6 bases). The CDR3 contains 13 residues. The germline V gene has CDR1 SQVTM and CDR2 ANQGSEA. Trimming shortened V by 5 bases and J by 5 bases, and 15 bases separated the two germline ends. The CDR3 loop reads CSVPHRVGETQYF. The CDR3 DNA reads TGCAGCGTTCCCCACAGGGTTGGCGAGACCCAGTACTTC.

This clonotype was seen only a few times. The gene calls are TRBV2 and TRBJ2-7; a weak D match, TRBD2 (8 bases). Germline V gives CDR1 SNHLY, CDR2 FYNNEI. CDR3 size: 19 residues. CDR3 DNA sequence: TGTACCTTCAGTTTTGTAGACAGGGTGTCGGGAGGGAACTCCTACGAGCAGTACTTC. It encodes CTFSFVDRVSGGNSYEQYF.

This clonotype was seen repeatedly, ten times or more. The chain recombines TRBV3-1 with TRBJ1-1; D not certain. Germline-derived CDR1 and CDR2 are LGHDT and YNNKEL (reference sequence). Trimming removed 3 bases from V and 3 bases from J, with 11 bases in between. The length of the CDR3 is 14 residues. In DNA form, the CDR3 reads TGTGCCAGCAGCCAGAGGAGTGGGGACACTGAAGCTTTCTTT. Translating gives CASSQRSGDTEAFF.

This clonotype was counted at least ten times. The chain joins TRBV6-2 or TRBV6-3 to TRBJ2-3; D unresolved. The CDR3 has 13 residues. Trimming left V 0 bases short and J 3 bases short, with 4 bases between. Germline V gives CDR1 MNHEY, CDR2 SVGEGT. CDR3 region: CASSYSMTDTQYF. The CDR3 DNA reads TGTGCCAGCAGTTACTCCATGACAGATACGCAGTATTTT.

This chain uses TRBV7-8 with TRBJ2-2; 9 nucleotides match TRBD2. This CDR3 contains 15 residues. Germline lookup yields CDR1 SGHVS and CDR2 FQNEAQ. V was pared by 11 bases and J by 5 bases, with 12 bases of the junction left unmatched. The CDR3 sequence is CAAGPRGGWTGELFF. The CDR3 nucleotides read TGTGCCGCGGGGCCGCGGGGGGGGTGGACCGGGGAGCTGTTTTTT.

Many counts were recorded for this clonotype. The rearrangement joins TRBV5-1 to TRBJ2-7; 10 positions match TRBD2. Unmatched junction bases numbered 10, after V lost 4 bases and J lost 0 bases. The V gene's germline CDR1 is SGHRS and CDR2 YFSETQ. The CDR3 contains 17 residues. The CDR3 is CASSRGLAVFFSYEQYF. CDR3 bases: TGCGCCAGCAGCCGCGGACTAGCGGTGTTCTTCTCCTACGAGCAGTACTTC.

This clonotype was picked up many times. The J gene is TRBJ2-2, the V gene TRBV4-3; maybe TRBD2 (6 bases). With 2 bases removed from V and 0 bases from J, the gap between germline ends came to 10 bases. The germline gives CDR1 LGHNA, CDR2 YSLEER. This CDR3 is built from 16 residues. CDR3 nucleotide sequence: TGCGCCAGCAGCCAATCGGGACTTCCGAACACCGGGGAGCTGTTTTTT. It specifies CASSQSGLPNTGELFF.

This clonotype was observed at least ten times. DNA for the CDR3: TGCGCCAGCAGCTTGGACCAGGGGCGGAATCAGCCCCAGCATTTT. It is translated as CASSLDQGRNQPQHF. The V call is TRBV5-1, the J call TRBJ1-5; TRBD1 is a possible D gene (6 bases). CDR3 length equals 15 residues. Per the germline V gene, CDR1 is SGHRS and CDR2 is YFSETQ. The V gene lost 0 bases and the J gene lost 4 bases, with 11 bases spanning the gap.

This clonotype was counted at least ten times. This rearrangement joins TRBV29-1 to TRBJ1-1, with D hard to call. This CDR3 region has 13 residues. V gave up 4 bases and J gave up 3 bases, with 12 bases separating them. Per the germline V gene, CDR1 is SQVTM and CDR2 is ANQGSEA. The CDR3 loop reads CSVGRLGDTEAFF. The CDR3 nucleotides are TGCAGCGTTGGCCGACTTGGGGACACTGAAGCTTTCTTT.